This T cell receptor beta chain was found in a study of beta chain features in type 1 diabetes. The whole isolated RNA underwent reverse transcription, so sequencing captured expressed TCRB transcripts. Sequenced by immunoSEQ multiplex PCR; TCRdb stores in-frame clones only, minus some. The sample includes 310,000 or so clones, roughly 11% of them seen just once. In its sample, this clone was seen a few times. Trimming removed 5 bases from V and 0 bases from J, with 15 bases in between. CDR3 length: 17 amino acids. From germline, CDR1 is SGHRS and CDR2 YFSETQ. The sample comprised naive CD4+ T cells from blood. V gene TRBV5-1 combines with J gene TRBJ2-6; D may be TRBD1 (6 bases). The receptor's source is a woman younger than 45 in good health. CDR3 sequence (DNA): TGCGCCAGCAGTAACTCAGGGGTCTACTCTGGGGCCAACGTCCTGACTTTC. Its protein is CASSNSGVYSGANVLTF.